This T cell receptor (beta chain) was retrieved from a study of blood T cell repertoires in COVID-19. On the study more broadly: The United States, Italy and Spain supplied acute and convalescent COVID-19 samples. Sources were T cells, B-cell-depleted T cells, or PBMCs; the material itself was cDNA or gDNA.

Seattle's cohort entered during active infection and was followed longitudinally. This CDR3 region has 11 residues. Germline loops: CDR1 MDHEN, CDR2 SYDVKM. The V and J ends lost 5 bases and 6 bases respectively, with 4 bases between them. The authors' processing: Estimation of nucleated cell counts relied on the amplification of reference gene primers. Produced via immunoSEQ multiplex PCR; TCRdb's table is partial and in-frame only. V and J calls and clone size are as listed in that table; D and trimming were resolved from the DNA. The repertoire holds tens of thousands of clones, with about 86% as singletons.

The source is a woman of 80 years or more with COVID-19, enrolled during active disease. The sample was peripheral blood. The rearrangement joins TRBV28 to TRBJ2-2; D is unresolved. The DNA of the CDR3 is TGTGCCAGCAGTCTGTCCGGGGAGCTGTTTTTT. It yields the protein CASSLSGELFF.